This TCR beta chain was sequenced in a study of blood T cell repertoires in COVID-19. The wider study: Samples representing acute and convalescent COVID-19 were sourced from the United States, Italy and Spain. T cells, B-cell-depleted T cells, or PBMCs supplied cDNA or gDNA.

The V segment lost 3 bases and the J segment 4 bases; nucleotides outside the gene matches: 12. CDR3 length: 17 amino acids. Germline values: CDR1 SEHNR, CDR2 FQNEAQ (reference sequence). A Seattle source enrolled patients during active infection and followed them longitudinally. In the authors' methods: The assay estimated nucleated cells by amplifying reference gene primers. Assay used: immunoSEQ multiplex PCR; TCRdb lists only in-frame clones, some missing. For V, J and clone size, that table is used; D and trimming come from the DNA. The sample yields roughly 100,000 clones, about 90% seen once. The rearrangement links TRBV7-9 to TRBJ1-5, with 7 bases identical to TRBD1. Sequencing was carried out using peripheral blood. The source is a human donor with COVID-19, enrolled during active disease. The donor label of this sample is uncertain. The CDR3 sequence: CASSFALSGGPNQPQHF. CDR3 sequence (DNA): TGTGCCAGCAGCTTCGCCCTTTCAGGGGGACCGAATCAGCCCCAGCATTTT.